The text below deals with one T cell receptor beta chain. The source of the sample is a study of blood T cell repertoires in COVID-19. Study summary: Sites in the United States, Italy and Spain provided acute and convalescent COVID-19 samples.

CDR1 is SGHDN and CDR2 is FVKESK in the germline V gene. Deletions cut 1 base from V and 3 bases from J, with 4 bases between. This CDR3 contains 13 residues. The repertoire was sequenced with immunoSEQ multiplex PCR; TCRdb's copy has only in-frame clones and lacks some. The profile shows 65,000 to 80,000 clones, about 88% of them singletons. This receptor was taken from a man in his sixties or seventies with active or convalescent COVID-19. The sample consisted of peripheral blood. The chain recombines TRBV14 with TRBJ1-5; D is undetermined. Here the CDR3 DNA reads TGTGCCAGCAGCCAAGCAGTCAATCAGCCCCAGCATTTT. This translates into CASSQAVNQPQHF. The whole variable domain, remainder taken from reference TRBV14 and TRBJ1-5, is EAGVTQFPSHSVIEKGQTVTLRCDPISGHDNLYWYRRVMGKEIKFLLHFVKESKQDESGMPNNRFLAERTGGTYSTLKVQPAELEDSGVYFCASSQAVNQPQHFGDGTRLSIL.